The 13 T cell receptor beta chains below come from one sample, sequenced in a study of shared clonotypes between healthy human individuals. Repertoires were generated with immunoSEQ multiplex PCR, while TCRdb's copy carries only in-frame clones and drops some. The data show hundreds of thousands of clones, with over 65% seen just once and 1.5% to 2% held by the top ten. Sequenced material: memory CD4+ T cells sorted from blood. Subset of the sample: CD45RA-negative fraction. The receptor source for this set is a woman in her 30s in good health.

The chain has TRBV19 and TRBJ2-3, with no clear D. Between the trimmed V and J ends, which lost 3 bases and 10 bases, there was a span of 11 bases. This CDR3 is built from 12 residues. Germline CDR1 and CDR2: LNHDA and SQIVND (reference sequence). CDR3 residues: CASSISLVAQYF. The CDR3 DNA follows: TGTGCCAGTAGTATCTCCTTGGTCGCGCAGTATTTT.

The CDR3 sequence is CATSSRTAAYEQYF. The CDR3 DNA reads TGTGCCACCAGCTCCCGGACTGCTGCCTACGAGCAGTACTTC. The chain joins TRBV15 to TRBJ2-7; the D gene is possibly TRBD2 (5 bases). This CDR3 is built from 14 residues. Germline CDR1 reads LNHNV; CDR2 reads YYDKDF (reference sequence). Deletions cut 5 bases from V and 2 bases from J, with 13 bases between. The variable domain in full, with the rest retrieved from reference TRBV15 and TRBJ2-7, is DAMVIQNPRYQVTQFGKPVTLSCSQTLNHNVMYWYQQKSSQAPKLLFHYYDKDFNNEADTPDNFQSRRPNTSFCFLDIRSPGLGDTAMYLCATSSRTAAYEQYFGPGTRLTVT.

This clone was observed at least ten times. This sequence joins TRBV15 and TRBJ1-2; no clear D. Germline V gene lookup returns CDR1 LNHNV and CDR2 YYDKDF (reference sequence). V shed 5 bases and J shed 3 bases, with 7 bases lying between them. CDR3 length equals 12 residues. The CDR3 DNA follows: TGTGCCACCAGCCAGGACTACTATGGCTACACCTTC. Protein: CATSQDYYGYTF.

For this clone: The same CDR3 arises from other DNA sequences in this sample as well. The chain recombines TRBV28 with TRBJ1-2; D is unresolved. Germline V gene lookup returns CDR1 MDHEN and CDR2 SYDVKM. Trimming removed 2 bases at V and 3 bases at J, with 7 bases between. The CDR3 has 13 residues. This chain's CDR3 is CASSLTTDYGYTF. DNA of the CDR3: TGTGCCAGCAGTTTAACGACTGACTATGGCTACACCTTC.

This sequence joins TRBV10-3 and TRBJ2-7; D is perhaps TRBD1 (6 bases). CDR3 length: 16 residues. CDR1 and CDR2 from the germline V gene are ENHRY and SYGVKD. V shed 10 bases and J shed 0 bases, with 22 bases lying between them. The CDR3, as DNA: TGTGCCACCAGCCCTTTGGCACAGGGAGCCTCCTACGAGCAGTACTTC. Translating it yields CATSPLAQGASYEQYF.

Notes on this clone: Mismatch with germline at one junction end may stem from a read error. The chain couples TRBV7-9 to TRBJ2-1; 10 bases agree with TRBD2. CDR3 length: 17 amino acids. Germline values: CDR1 SEHNR, CDR2 FQNEAQ (reference sequence). For the CDR3, the DNA is TGTGCCAGCGCCAACTTAGCGGGAGGTCCCTCCGACAATGAGCAGTTCTTC. This encodes CASANLAGGPSDNEQFF.

The chain uses TRBV30 and TRBJ1-1, with D possibly TRBD1 on 5 matching bases. CDR3 length: 12 residues. Trimming shortened V by 4 bases and J by 8 bases, and 14 bases separated the two germline ends. Germline loops: CDR1 GTSNPN, CDR2 SVGIG (reference sequence). CDR3 sequence (DNA): TGTGCCTGGATTCCCGGGGCCGGAGAAGCTTTCTTT. It specifies CAWIPGAGEAFF.

The chain links TRBV28 to TRBJ1-5; weak D call: TRBD1 (5 bases). V shed 1 base and J shed 6 bases, with 13 bases lying between them. Germline assignment: CDR1 MDHEN and CDR2 SYDVKM. CDR3 length: 15 amino acids. As DNA, the CDR3 is TGTGCCAGCAGTTTATTCGCGGGGCAGGGTCAGCCCCAGCATTTT. As protein: CASSLFAGQGQPQHF.

The gene calls are TRBV7-2 and TRBJ1-1; D call uncertain. CDR1 is SGHTA, CDR2 FQGNSA, per germline. V was pared by 6 bases and J by 8 bases, with 13 bases between. There are 12 residues in the CDR3. The CDR3 region is CASRYSTGEAFF. The CDR3 coding sequence is TGTGCCAGCAGATACTCGACGGGGGAAGCTTTCTTT. The full variable domain, with the rest looked up from reference TRBV7-2 and TRBJ1-1, is GAGVSQSPSNKVTEKGKDVELRCDPISGHTALYWYRQSLGQGLEFLIYFQGNSAPDKSGLPSDRFSAERTGGSVSTLTIQRTQQEDSAVYLCASRYSTGEAFFGQGTRLTVV.

The chain links TRBV7-8 to TRBJ1-3; D perhaps matches TRBD1 (6 bases). Germline CDR1 SGHVS, CDR2 FQNEAQ. The V end was cut by 5 bases, the J end by 1 base, with 12 bases between. The CDR3 sequence is 15 residues long. The CDR3 DNA follows: TGTGCCAGCAGCAACGGACAGATTTCTGGAAACACCATATATTTT. The encoded protein is CASSNGQISGNTIYF.

The chain has TRBV18 and TRBJ2-7; D is ambiguous. The germline CDR1 and CDR2 sequences are KGHSH and LQKENI. CDR3 length equals 13 residues. V gave up 3 bases and J gave up 5 bases, with 11 bases separating them. CDR3 amino acids: CASSPGHSDEQYF. In DNA form, the CDR3 reads TGTGCCAGCTCACCTGGGCATTCTGACGAGCAGTACTTC.

This chain connects TRBV27 to TRBJ2-3, with TRBD1 identical over 7 bases. The germline gives CDR1 MNHEY, CDR2 SMNVEV (reference sequence). V lost 7 bases and J lost 1; bases outside the gene matches: 11. CDR3 length equals 16 residues. In DNA, the CDR3 is TGTGCCAGCATGCGACAGGGCAAAGGGGGCACAGATACGCAGTATTTT. Protein product: CASMRQGKGGTDTQYF.

The sample holds many counts of this clone. The gene calls are TRBV30 and TRBJ2-1; TRBD1 might be the D (6 bases). This CDR3 spans 12 amino acids. The ends were cut back, 4 bases at V and 3 bases at J, with 7 bases in the middle. Germline V gene data show CDR1 as GTSNPN and CDR2 as SVGIG (reference sequence). The CDR3 reads CAWKGGYNEQFF. In nucleotides, the CDR3 is TGTGCCTGGAAAGGGGGCTACAATGAGCAGTTCTTC.